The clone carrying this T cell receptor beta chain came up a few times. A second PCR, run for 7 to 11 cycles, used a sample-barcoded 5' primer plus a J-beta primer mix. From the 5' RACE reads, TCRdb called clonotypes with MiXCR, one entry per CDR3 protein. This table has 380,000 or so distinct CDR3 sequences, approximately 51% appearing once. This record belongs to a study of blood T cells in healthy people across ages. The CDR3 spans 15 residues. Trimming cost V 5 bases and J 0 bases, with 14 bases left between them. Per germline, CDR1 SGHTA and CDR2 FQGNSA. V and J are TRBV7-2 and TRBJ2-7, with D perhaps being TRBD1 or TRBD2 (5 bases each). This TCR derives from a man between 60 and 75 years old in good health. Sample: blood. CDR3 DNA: TGTGCCAGCAGCCCCTCGGGGCCCCGCTCCTACGAGCAGTACTTC. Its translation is CASSPSGPRSYEQYF.